A single sample is the source of the 16 T cell receptor beta chains below, sequenced in a study of blood T cell repertoires in COVID-19. This table comes from immunoSEQ multiplex PCR, and its TCRdb copy is limited to in-frame clones, with some not included. The data contain approximately 230,000 clones, about 90% of them singletons. Sequenced input: peripheral blood. The receptor source for this set is a man older than 75 with acute or convalescent COVID-19.

Note on this clone: Other nucleotide sequences in the sample specify the same CDR3. The chain's CDR3 is CASSTTANTEAFF. In nucleotides, the CDR3 is TGTGCCAGTAGTACGACAGCAAACACTGAAGCTTTCTTT. The chain recombines TRBV19 with TRBJ1-1; tentatively, D is TRBD1 (5 bases). Germline V gene lookup returns CDR1 LNHDA and CDR2 SQIVND (reference sequence). The V and J ends lost 4 bases and 2 bases respectively, with 8 bases between them. This CDR3 spans 13 amino acids.

This clone came up once. The rearrangement links TRBV11-2 to TRBJ1-2; D possibly corresponds to TRBD1 (5 bases). This CDR3 is 15 amino acids long. Germline lookup yields CDR1 SGHAT and CDR2 FQNNGV. The V gene lost 2 bases and the J gene lost 4 bases, with 14 bases spanning the gap. For the CDR3, the DNA is TGTGCCAGCAGCTTACAGGCAGGGCCGTTCTATGGCTACACCTTC. It codes for CASSLQAGPFYGYTF. Together with reference TRBV11-2 and TRBJ1-2, the CDR3 gives the full variable domain: EAGVAQSPRYKIIEKRQSVAFWCNPISGHATLYWYQQILGQGPKLLIQFQNNGVVDDSQLPKDRFSAERLKGVDSTLKIQPAKLEDSAVYLCASSLQAGPFYGYTFGSGTRLTVV.

The chain uses TRBV5-1 and TRBJ1-4, with 10 bases fitting TRBD1. The CDR3 extends over 15 amino acids. Germline assignment: CDR1 SGHRS and CDR2 YFSETQ. With 3 bases clipped from V and 7 bases from J, the junction kept 6 bases outside the gene matches. The CDR3 DNA reads as TGCGCCAGCAGCTGGGGGACAGGGGAAGTTGAAAAACTGTTTTTT. Translation gives CASSWGTGEVEKLFF.

The chain combines TRBV5-1 with TRBJ2-5; a possible D gene is TRBD1 (6 bases). Trimming pared 4 bases from V and 4 bases from J, leaving 14 bases between. The CDR3 runs 14 residues. Germline V CDR1 and CDR2: SGHRS, YFSETQ. The CDR3 spells CASSLDVGGETQYF. CDR3 bases: TGCGCCAGCAGCCTAGATGTAGGGGGAGAGACCCAGTACTTC. Using reference TRBV5-1 and TRBJ2-5 for the parts outside the CDR3, the full variable domain is KAGVTQTPRYLIKTRGQQVTLSCSPISGHRSVSWYQQTPGQGLQFLFEYFSETQRNKGNFPGRFSGRQFSNSRSEMNVSTLELGDSALYLCASSLDVGGETQYFGPGTRLLVL.

This sequence joins TRBV28 and TRBJ2-3; D possibly corresponds to TRBD2 (6 bases). There are 15 residues in the CDR3. Trimming shortened V by 8 bases and J by 8 bases, and 23 bases separated the two germline ends. The V gene's germline CDR1 is MDHEN and CDR2 SYDVKM. CDR3 loop: CASWSGGRPQSTQYF. The CDR3 nucleotides read TGTGCCAGCTGGAGTGGAGGGAGACCACAGAGTACGCAGTATTTT.

CDR3 sequence: CASSYLTSATGEGSGNTIYF. In DNA, the CDR3 is TGCGCCAGCAGCTACCTAACGTCCGCGACAGGGGAAGGCTCTGGAAACACCATATATTTT. V is TRBV4-3 and J is TRBJ1-3; 8 bases fit TRBD1. Germline CDR1 reads LGHNA; CDR2 reads YSLEER. The CDR3 spans 20 residues. V shed 5 bases, J shed 0 bases, and the junction held 18 bases outside the gene matches.

This rearrangement joins TRBV5-1 to TRBJ1-3; TRBD1 matches at 7 bases. The V and J ends lost 6 bases and 3 bases, in that order; junction bases with no gene match: 6. Germline V gene sequence: CDR1 SGHRS, CDR2 YFSETQ. There are 14 residues in the CDR3. The CDR3 loop reads CASTTGDFGNTIYF. CDR3 in DNA: TGCGCCAGCACTACAGGGGATTTTGGAAACACCATATATTTT.

V usage is TRBV7-6 and J usage is TRBJ2-2; tentatively, D is TRBD1 (7 bases). Germline V lookup: CDR1 SGHVS, CDR2 FNYEAQ. The CDR3 runs to 16 residues. V shed 2 bases and J shed 7 bases, with 17 bases lying between them. CDR3 region: CASSLSRQGGGGELFF. CDR3 nucleotide sequence: TGTGCCAGCAGCTTATCCCGTCAGGGGGGTGGCGGGGAGCTGTTTTTT.

V usage is TRBV4-2 and J usage is TRBJ1-1, with D hard to call. This CDR3 region has 12 residues. Trimming removed 5 bases from V and 5 bases from J, with 9 bases in between. The germline V gene has CDR1 LGHNA and CDR2 YNFKEQ. The CDR3 nucleotides are TGTGCCAGCAGCGTCTCGAGGACTGAAGCTTTCTTT. Amino acids: CASSVSRTEAFF.

The V and J genes are TRBV3-1 (or the pseudogene TRBV3-2) and TRBJ1-1, with D unresolved. The CDR3 consists of 13 residues. The germline V and J ends were trimmed by 1 base and 5 bases, with 8 bases remaining between them. CDR1 LGHDT and CDR2 YNNKEL come from the germline V gene (reference sequence). CDR3 coding DNA: TGTGCCAGCAGCCAAGTGGAGCGGACTGAAGCTTTCTTT. This encodes CASSQVERTEAFF.

Only a few counts were recorded for this clone. The V and J genes are TRBV6-2 or TRBV6-3 and TRBJ2-2, with 12 bases lining up with TRBD2. The germline gives CDR1 MNHEY, CDR2 SVGEGT. CDR3 length: 19 amino acids. Losses at the gene ends were 5 bases for V and 5 bases for J; bases not matched to a gene: 15. The CDR3 region is CASSTPELAGGVRTGELFF. CDR3 bases: TGTGCCAGCAGTACCCCGGAACTAGCGGGGGGCGTGAGAACCGGGGAGCTGTTTTTT.

The chain has TRBV15 and TRBJ1-5; D is possibly TRBD1 (5 bases). Trimming removed 0 bases from V and 0 bases from J, with 12 bases in between. Germline V gene data show CDR1 as LNHNV and CDR2 as YYDKDF (reference sequence). There are 17 residues in the CDR3. CDR3 DNA: TGTGCCACCAGCAGAGATTTTTCAGGGAATAGCAATCAGCCCCAGCATTTT. This codes for CATSRDFSGNSNQPQHF.

V is TRBV6-4 and J is TRBJ1-1, with 7 bases aligning to TRBD1. J lost 4 bases, V lost 6 bases, and 8 bases had no gene match. Germline values: CDR1 MRHNA, CDR2 SNTAGT. The CDR3 runs to 14 residues. The DNA of the CDR3 is TGTGCCAGCAGACTAATGGCAGGGGGCACTGAAGCTTTCTTT. Amino acid sequence: CASRLMAGGTEAFF.

This chain connects TRBV4-2 to TRBJ1-1; no definite D call. The CDR3 totals 14 residues. The V gene's germline CDR1 is LGHNA and CDR2 YNFKEQ. Trimming pared 5 bases from V and 3 bases from J, leaving 13 bases between. The DNA for the CDR3 is TGTGCCAGCAGCAGAGGAGGATTTGACACTGAAGCTTTCTTT. Amino acid sequence: CASSRGGFDTEAFF.

This chain uses TRBV4-1 with TRBJ1-2; D is uncertain. CDR1 and CDR2 (germline): MGHRA, YSYEKL. V shed 0 bases and J shed 4 bases, with 12 bases lying between them. The CDR3 has 15 amino acids. The CDR3 DNA reads as TGCGCCAGCAGCCAAGATCGCGGGATACCCTATGGCTACACCTTC. Its translation is CASSQDRGIPYGYTF.

V is TRBV5-8 and J is TRBJ2-7; 8 nucleotides line up with TRBD1. Germline assignment: CDR1 SGHTS and CDR2 YDEGEE. This CDR3 spans 15 amino acids. J gave up 4 bases and V 4 bases, and 10 bases lay outside the gene matches. CDR3 DNA sequence: TGTGCCAGCAGCGCCCCCCGGGGACAGGCATACGAGCAGTACTTC. Translation: CASSAPRGQAYEQYF.